This is a list of T cell receptor beta chains from one sample in a study of cytomegalovirus exposure and HLA in healthy donors. TCRdb's table, derived via immunoSEQ multiplex PCR, lists solely in-frame clones and lacks some. The sample holds some 110,000 clones, roughly 15% seen once. What was sequenced was PBMCs. All receptors derive from a female donor in good health and CMV-seronegative. Both conserved end residues are part of each CDR3. The order of the fields is D gene, J gene, clone size, V gene, CDR3 protein, CDR3 DNA. D genes are given only for firm matches. Clone size is given for some rows only: seen once, a few or many times, or a class if the clone is expanded.

D gene: TRBD2; J gene: TRBJ2-7; clone size: -; V gene: TRBV19; CDR3 protein: CASSISGRRTYEQYF; CDR3 DNA: TGTGCCAGTAGTATTAGCGGGAGGAGAACCTACGAGCAGTACTTC
D gene: -; J gene: TRBJ1-2; clone size: few; V gene: TRBV4-1; CDR3 protein: CASSHPGEDGYTF; CDR3 DNA: TGCGCCAGCAGCCACCCAGGGGAAGACGGCTACACCTTC
D gene: -; J gene: TRBJ2-5; clone size: few; V gene: TRBV6-5; CDR3 protein: CASSYSGTGETQYF; CDR3 DNA: TGTGCCAGCAGTTACTCGGGGACTGGGGAGACCCAGTACTTC
D gene: -; J gene: TRBJ2-7; clone size: few; V gene: TRBV7-8; CDR3 protein: CASSLVHRSYEQYF; CDR3 DNA: TGTGCCAGCAGCTTAGTGCACAGATCCTACGAGCAGTACTTC
D gene: -; J gene: TRBJ1-1; clone size: -; V gene: TRBV29-1; CDR3 protein: CSVVQGNTEAFF; CDR3 DNA: TGCAGCGTTGTTCAGGGGAACACTGAAGCTTTCTTT
D gene: -; J gene: TRBJ1-1; clone size: -; V gene: TRBV29-1; CDR3 protein: CSVTTGHSNTEAFF; CDR3 DNA: TGCAGCGTAACCACGGGACATTCGAACACTGAAGCTTTCTTT
D gene: TRBD2; J gene: TRBJ2-7; clone size: few; V gene: TRBV7-8; CDR3 protein: CASSLVGLASHEQYF; CDR3 DNA: TGTGCCAGCAGCTTAGTGGGACTAGCATCGCACGAGCAGTACTTC
D gene: -; J gene: TRBJ2-3; clone size: -; V gene: TRBV28; CDR3 protein: CAAGVPRTDTQYF; CDR3 DNA: TGTGCCGCAGGGGTACCCCGCACAGATACGCAGTATTTT
D gene: TRBD1; J gene: TRBJ1-4; clone size: -; V gene: TRBV2; CDR3 protein: CASRLWTGGNEKLFF; CDR3 DNA: TGTGCCAGCAGACTATGGACAGGGGGAAATGAAAAACTGTTTTTT
D gene: TRBD1; J gene: TRBJ2-5; clone size: few; V gene: TRBV5-1; CDR3 protein: CASSLGQGRETQYF; CDR3 DNA: TGCGCCAGCAGCTTAGGACAGGGCAGGGAGACCCAGTACTTC
D gene: TRBD1; J gene: TRBJ2-5; clone size: -; V gene: TRBV6-4; CDR3 protein: CASSETGQGNQYF; CDR3 DNA: TGTGCCAGCAGTGAGACAGGGCAGGGGAACCAGTACTTC
D gene: TRBD1; J gene: TRBJ2-2; clone size: -; V gene: TRBV9; CDR3 protein: CASSEGQGGGELFF; CDR3 DNA: TGTGCCAGCAGCGAGGGACAGGGTGGCGGGGAGCTGTTTTTT
D gene: TRBD1; J gene: TRBJ1-5; clone size: -; V gene: TRBV7-2; CDR3 protein: CASSLEDRGRQPQHF; CDR3 DNA: TGTGCCAGCAGCTTAGAGGACAGGGGCAGGCAGCCCCAGCATTTT
D gene: -; J gene: TRBJ2-7; clone size: few; V gene: TRBV4-3; CDR3 protein: CASSQGGQQYF; CDR3 DNA: TGCGCCAGCAGCCAGGGGGGTCAGCAGTACTTC
D gene: -; J gene: TRBJ1-1; clone size: -; V gene: TRBV11-1; CDR3 protein: CASSLGQPNTEAFF; CDR3 DNA: TGTGCCAGCAGCTTAGGACAGCCGAACACTGAAGCTTTCTTT
D gene: TRBD1; J gene: TRBJ2-1; clone size: few; V gene: TRBV19; CDR3 protein: CATRGQGDPNEQFF; CDR3 DNA: TGTGCCACCCGGGGACAGGGGGATCCAAATGAGCAGTTCTTC
D gene: -; J gene: TRBJ1-1; clone size: -; V gene: TRBV7-6; CDR3 protein: CASSPVGGNTEAFF; CDR3 DNA: TGTGCCAGCAGCCCGGTCGGGGGGAACACTGAAGCTTTCTTT
D gene: TRBD1; J gene: TRBJ1-3; clone size: few; V gene: TRBV27; CDR3 protein: CASSPYLGQRNTIYF; CDR3 DNA: TGTGCCAGCAGTCCCTACCTGGGACAGAGAAACACCATATATTTT
D gene: TRBD2; J gene: TRBJ2-3; clone size: few; V gene: TRBV7-9; CDR3 protein: CASSLLASGGTDTQYF; CDR3 DNA: TGTGCCAGCAGCTTATTGGCCAGCGGGGGGACAGATACGCAGTATTTT
D gene: -; J gene: TRBJ2-7; clone size: -; V gene: TRBV27; CDR3 protein: CASSFLRMSEQYF; CDR3 DNA: TGTGCCAGCAGTTTCCTCCGTATGAGCGAGCAGTACTTC
D gene: -; J gene: TRBJ2-3; clone size: many; V gene: TRBV6-4; CDR3 protein: CASSSGSTDTQYF; CDR3 DNA: TGTGCCAGCAGTAGCGGGAGCACAGATACGCAGTATTTT
D gene: TRBD1; J gene: TRBJ1-3; clone size: -; V gene: TRBV28; CDR3 protein: CASSLGTGSGNTIYF; CDR3 DNA: TGTGCCAGCAGTTTAGGGACAGGCTCTGGAAACACCATATATTTT
D gene: TRBD2; J gene: TRBJ2-2; clone size: few; V gene: TRBV4-3; CDR3 protein: CASTSRGYTGELFF; CDR3 DNA: TGCGCCAGCACCTCGCGGGGGTACACCGGGGAGCTGTTTTTT
D gene: -; J gene: TRBJ1-5; clone size: -; V gene: TRBV13; CDR3 protein: CASSQSAAMPQHF; CDR3 DNA: TGTGCCAGCAGCCAGTCTGCGGCAATGCCCCAGCATTTT
D gene: -; J gene: TRBJ1-4; clone size: -; V gene: TRBV25-1; CDR3 protein: CASSESGGGHEKLFF; CDR3 DNA: TGTGCCAGCAGTGAATCGGGGGGGGGACATGAAAAACTGTTTTTT
D gene: -; J gene: TRBJ2-7; clone size: few; V gene: TRBV7-2; CDR3 protein: CASSSQGFPQYF; CDR3 DNA: TGTGCCAGCAGCTCGCAGGGATTCCCGCAGTACTTC
D gene: TRBD1; J gene: TRBJ2-2; clone size: -; V gene: TRBV7-3; CDR3 protein: CASSSTGPGELFF; CDR3 DNA: TGTGCCAGCAGCTCGACAGGGCCCGGGGAGCTGTTTTTT
D gene: -; J gene: TRBJ2-5; clone size: few; V gene: TRBV7-2; CDR3 protein: CASSLNNRKYQETQYF; CDR3 DNA: TGTGCCAGCAGCTTAAATAACAGGAAATATCAAGAGACCCAGTACTTC
D gene: TRBD2; J gene: TRBJ2-7; clone size: few; V gene: TRBV30; CDR3 protein: CAWMGLAEYEQYF; CDR3 DNA: TGTGCCTGGATGGGACTAGCGGAATACGAGCAGTACTTC
D gene: TRBD1; J gene: TRBJ2-4; clone size: few; V gene: TRBV27; CDR3 protein: CASSLKWDRGLNIQYF; CDR3 DNA: TGTGCCAGCAGTTTAAAGTGGGACAGGGGCTTAAACATTCAGTACTTC
D gene: -; J gene: TRBJ1-1; clone size: -; V gene: TRBV6-5; CDR3 protein: CASSYSQGNTEAFF; CDR3 DNA: TGTGCCAGCAGTTACTCGCAGGGAAACACTGAAGCTTTCTTT
D gene: -; J gene: TRBJ2-7; clone size: few; V gene: TRBV5-6; CDR3 protein: CASRLLTGSSYEQYF; CDR3 DNA: TGTGCCAGCAGGCTGCTAACAGGGAGCTCCTACGAGCAGTACTTC
D gene: TRBD2; J gene: TRBJ2-1; clone size: -; V gene: TRBV7-8; CDR3 protein: CASSLTSGLYNEQFF; CDR3 DNA: TGTGCCAGCAGCTTAACTAGCGGCCTTTACAATGAGCAGTTCTTC
D gene: TRBD1; J gene: TRBJ2-3; clone size: few; V gene: TRBV5-8; CDR3 protein: CASSGRDRLTDTQYF; CDR3 DNA: TGTGCCAGCAGCGGACGGGACAGGTTGACAGATACGCAGTATTTT
D gene: TRBD1; J gene: TRBJ1-2; clone size: -; V gene: TRBV27; CDR3 protein: CASSSGQGGYYGYTF; CDR3 DNA: TGTGCCAGCAGTTCCGGACAGGGGGGCTACTATGGCTACACCTTC
D gene: -; J gene: TRBJ1-5; clone size: few; V gene: TRBV7-9; CDR3 protein: CASSFISQPQHF; CDR3 DNA: TGTGCCAGCAGCTTTATATCTCAGCCCCAGCATTTT
D gene: -; J gene: TRBJ1-2; clone size: -; V gene: TRBV29-1; CDR3 protein: CSVGKGDGYGYTF; CDR3 DNA: TGCAGCGTGGGCAAGGGGGATGGGTATGGCTACACCTTC
D gene: TRBD2; J gene: TRBJ2-7; clone size: few; V gene: TRBV7-9; CDR3 protein: CASSSPLGTSGESFYEQYF; CDR3 DNA: TGTGCCAGCAGCTCTCCCCTCGGGACTAGCGGGGAGAGCTTTTACGAGCAGTACTTC
D gene: -; J gene: TRBJ1-5; clone size: -; V gene: TRBV30; CDR3 protein: CAWSRGYSNQPQHF; CDR3 DNA: TGTGCCTGGAGTCGAGGGTACAGCAATCAGCCCCAGCATTTT
D gene: TRBD1; J gene: TRBJ1-2; clone size: few; V gene: TRBV29-1; CDR3 protein: CSVERGQGMSDGYTF; CDR3 DNA: TGCAGCGTTGAACGCGGACAGGGAATGTCGGATGGCTACACCTTC
D gene: -; J gene: TRBJ1-1; clone size: few; V gene: TRBV29-1; CDR3 protein: CSVASGGNTEAFF; CDR3 DNA: TGCAGCGTTGCTTCCGGGGGAAACACTGAAGCTTTCTTT
D gene: -; J gene: TRBJ1-2; clone size: few; V gene: TRBV27; CDR3 protein: CASSLATGNYGYTF; CDR3 DNA: TGTGCCAGCAGTTTAGCCACAGGGAACTATGGCTACACCTTC
D gene: -; J gene: TRBJ1-1; clone size: -; V gene: TRBV30; CDR3 protein: CAWSVQGPDEAFF; CDR3 DNA: TGTGCCTGGAGTGTTCAGGGGCCCGATGAAGCTTTCTTT
D gene: -; J gene: TRBJ1-2; clone size: -; V gene: TRBV5-1; CDR3 protein: CASSFQTPWGPANYGYTF; CDR3 DNA: TGCGCCAGCAGCTTTCAAACCCCGTGGGGCCCCGCTAACTATGGCTACACCTTC